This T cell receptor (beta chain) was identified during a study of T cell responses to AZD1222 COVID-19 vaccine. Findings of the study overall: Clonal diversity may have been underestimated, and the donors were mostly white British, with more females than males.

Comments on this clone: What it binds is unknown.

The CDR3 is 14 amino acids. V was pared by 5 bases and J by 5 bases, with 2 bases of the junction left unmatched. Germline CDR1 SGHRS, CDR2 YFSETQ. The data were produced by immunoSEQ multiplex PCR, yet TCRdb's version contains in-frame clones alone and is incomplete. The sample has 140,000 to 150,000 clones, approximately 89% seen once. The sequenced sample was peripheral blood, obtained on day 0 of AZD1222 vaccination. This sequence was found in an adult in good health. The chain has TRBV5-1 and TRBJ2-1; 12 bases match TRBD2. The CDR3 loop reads CASRTSGGNNEQFF. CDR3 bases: TGCGCCAGCAGAACTAGCGGGGGGAACAATGAGCAGTTCTTC.